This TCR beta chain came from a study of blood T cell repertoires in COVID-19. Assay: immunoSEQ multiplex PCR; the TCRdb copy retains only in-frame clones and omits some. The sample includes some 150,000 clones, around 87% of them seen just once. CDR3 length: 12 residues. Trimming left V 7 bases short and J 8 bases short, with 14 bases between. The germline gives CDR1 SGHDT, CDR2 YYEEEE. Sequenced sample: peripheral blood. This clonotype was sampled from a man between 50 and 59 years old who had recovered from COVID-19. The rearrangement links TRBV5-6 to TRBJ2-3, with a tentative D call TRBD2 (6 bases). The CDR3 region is CASRGTPATQYF. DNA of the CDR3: TGTGCCAGCCGCGGGACCCCCGCTACGCAGTATTTT.